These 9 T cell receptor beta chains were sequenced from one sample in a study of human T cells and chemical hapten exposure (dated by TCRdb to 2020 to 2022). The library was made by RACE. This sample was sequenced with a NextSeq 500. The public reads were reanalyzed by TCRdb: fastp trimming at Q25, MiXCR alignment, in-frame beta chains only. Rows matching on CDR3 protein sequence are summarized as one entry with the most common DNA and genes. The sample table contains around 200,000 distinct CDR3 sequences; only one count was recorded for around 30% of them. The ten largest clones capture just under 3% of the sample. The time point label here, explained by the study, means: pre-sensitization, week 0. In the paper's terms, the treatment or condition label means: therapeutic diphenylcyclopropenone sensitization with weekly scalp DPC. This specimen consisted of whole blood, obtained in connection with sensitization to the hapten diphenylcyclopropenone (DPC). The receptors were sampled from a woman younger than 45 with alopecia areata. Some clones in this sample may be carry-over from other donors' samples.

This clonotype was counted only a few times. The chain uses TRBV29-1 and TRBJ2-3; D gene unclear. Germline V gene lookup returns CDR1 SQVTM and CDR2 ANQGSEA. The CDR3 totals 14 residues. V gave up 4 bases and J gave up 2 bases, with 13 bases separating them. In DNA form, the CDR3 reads TGCAGCGTTGTCCGCCTGGCCATCACAGATACGCAGTATTTT. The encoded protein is CSVVRLAITDTQYF.

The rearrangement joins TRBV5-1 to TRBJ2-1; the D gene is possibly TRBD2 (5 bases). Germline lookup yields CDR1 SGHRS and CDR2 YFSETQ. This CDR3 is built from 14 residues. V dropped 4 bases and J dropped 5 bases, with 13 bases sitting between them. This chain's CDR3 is CASSQRDPNNEQFF. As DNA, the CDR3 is TGCGCCAGCAGCCAACGGGATCCCAACAATGAGCAGTTCTTC.

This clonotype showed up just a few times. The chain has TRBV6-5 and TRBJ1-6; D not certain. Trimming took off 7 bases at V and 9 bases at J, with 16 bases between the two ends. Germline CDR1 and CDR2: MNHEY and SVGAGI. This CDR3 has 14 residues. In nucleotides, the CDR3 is TGTGCCAGCAATCGGGCAGGAGCGATTTCACCCCTCCACTTT. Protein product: CASNRAGAISPLHF.

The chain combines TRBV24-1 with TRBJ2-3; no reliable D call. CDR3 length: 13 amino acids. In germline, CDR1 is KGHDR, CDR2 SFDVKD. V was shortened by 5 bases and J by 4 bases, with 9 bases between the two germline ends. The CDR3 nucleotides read TGTGCCACCAGTGGTCAGGTTCCAGATACGCAGTATTTT. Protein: CATSGQVPDTQYF.

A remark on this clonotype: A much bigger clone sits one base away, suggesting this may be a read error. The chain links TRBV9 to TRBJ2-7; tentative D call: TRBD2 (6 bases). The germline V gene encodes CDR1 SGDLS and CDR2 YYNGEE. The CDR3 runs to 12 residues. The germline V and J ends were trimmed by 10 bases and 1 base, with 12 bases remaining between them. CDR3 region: CAGGTISYEQYF. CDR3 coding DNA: TGTGCCGGGGGGACCATATCCTACGAGCAGTACTTC.

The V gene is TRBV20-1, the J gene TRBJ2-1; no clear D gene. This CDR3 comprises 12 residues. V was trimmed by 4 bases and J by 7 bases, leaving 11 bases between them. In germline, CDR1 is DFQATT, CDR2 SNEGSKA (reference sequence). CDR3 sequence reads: CSATPSGNEQFF. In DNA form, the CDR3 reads TGCAGTGCTACCCCCTCCGGTAATGAGCAGTTCTTC.

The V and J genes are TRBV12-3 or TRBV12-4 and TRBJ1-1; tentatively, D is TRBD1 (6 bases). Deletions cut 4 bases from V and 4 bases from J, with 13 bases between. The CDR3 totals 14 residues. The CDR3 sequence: CASSSDSGVTEAFF. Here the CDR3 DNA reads TGTGCCAGCAGTTCGGACAGCGGGGTCACTGAAGCTTTCTTT.

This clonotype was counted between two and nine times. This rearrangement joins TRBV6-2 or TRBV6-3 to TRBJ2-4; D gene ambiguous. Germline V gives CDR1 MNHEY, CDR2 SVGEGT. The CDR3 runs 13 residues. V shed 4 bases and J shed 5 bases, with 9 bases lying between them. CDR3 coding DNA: TGTGCCAGCAGTTCCCTTCCACAAAACATTCAGTACTTC. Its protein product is CASSSLPQNIQYF.

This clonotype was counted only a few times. DNA for the CDR3: TGTGCCAGCAGTTTAGACATAGGGCCCTACAATGAGCAGTTCTTC. Its translation is CASSLDIGPYNEQFF. The V and J genes are TRBV12-3 or TRBV12-4 and TRBJ2-1, with D unresolved. The CDR3 runs 15 residues. Between the trimmed V and J ends, which lost 1 base and 2 bases, there was a span of 9 bases.